The 2 T cell receptor beta chains below were found in one sample sequenced in a study of blood T cell repertoires in COVID-19. TCRdb's copy holds only in-frame clones and misses some; the assay was immunoSEQ multiplex PCR. The table has about 230,000 clones, 83% seen once. Sequenced sample: peripheral blood. The receptor set was obtained from a woman aged 45-65 years with acute or convalescent COVID-19.

The rearrangement uses TRBV6-6 and TRBJ1-2, with 7 bases that match TRBD1. This CDR3 region has 13 residues. Losses at the gene ends were 5 bases for V and 4 bases for J; bases not matched to a gene: 4. Germline V gene data show CDR1 as MNHNY and CDR2 as SVGAGI (reference sequence). This chain's CDR3 is CASSPQGVYGYTF. The CDR3 DNA is TGTGCCAGCAGTCCCCAGGGGGTCTATGGCTACACCTTC.

This clone was detected once. The chain uses TRBV2 and TRBJ2-3; TRBD1 agrees at 10 bases. The J segment lost 1 base and the V segment lost 8 bases, leaving 3 bases of the junction unmatched. Germline V gives CDR1 SNHLY, CDR2 FYNNEI. This CDR3 has 14 residues. The CDR3 here is CASRTGGGTDTQYF. Written as DNA, the CDR3 is TGTGCCAGCCGGACAGGGGGAGGCACAGATACGCAGTATTTT. The full variable domain, completed using reference TRBV2 and TRBJ2-3, is EPEVTQTPSHQVTQMGQEVILRCVPISNHLYFYWYRQILGQKVEFLVSFYNNEISEKSEIFDDQFSVERPDGSNFTLKIRSTKLEDSAMYFCASRTGGGTDTQYFGPGTRLTVL.